This T cell receptor beta chain was captured in a study of T cell responses to AZD1222 COVID-19 vaccine (dated by TCRdb to about 2021). A note on the overall study: Because spike-specific TCR depth and breadth did not differ between the two schedules, AZD1222 recipients who got a second dose at roughly 4 weeks were pooled with those who got a second dose at roughly 12 weeks. Trial participants were enrolled by age into subgroups of 18-55, 56-69 and 70-plus years, and 148, 28 and 57 TCR-sequenced participants, respectively, were included in these subgroups. TCR sequencing covered 233 trial participants: 207 given two doses of AZD1222 and approximately 26 given two doses of MenACWY control vaccine. Overall study results and their limits: The whole spike protein was spanned by vaccine-associated CD4 TCRs, and dominant responses were seen in regions 160-218 and 743-854. Conclusions about previously exposed vaccinees are limited, since just five to seven AZD1222 recipients were seropositive for SARS-CoV-2 at baseline. The 56-69-year group was small, and its depth increase did not reach significance, likely because of low power. Epitopes outside the regions mutated in the B.1.351 and B.1.1.7 variants were reportedly recognized by nearly half of the unique spike-specific TCRs. Participants were mostly white British and included more females than males, and it was suggested by the authors that clonal diversity may have been underestimated. Because no day 14 peak-response samples were available, repertoires were characterized only after the peak T cell response. A significant rise in spike-specific TCR breadth and depth was observed after two AZD1222 doses relative to day 0 and relative to MenACWY recipients.

In light of the paper, this sample's time point label describes: baseline before first vaccination. Vaccinee samples came from UK trials COV001 and COV002, including a single-blind randomized controlled phase 2/3 trial of AZD1222 (ChAdOx1 nCoV-19) in healthy adults. For TCRbeta chain sequencing, PBMC samples from trial participants were taken at day 0 and at day 28 after the second dose. The CDR3 regions of human TCRbeta chains were analyzed by immunosequencing. From the authors' description of their analysis: Repertoire TCRs were matched against a reference library of SARS-CoV-2-specific TCRs generated with the MIRA antigen-specificity platform. Breadth meant the fraction of unique TCRs that were SARS-CoV-2-associated, whereas depth meant the fraction of total T cells that were SARS-CoV-2-associated. Using the MIRA data, each spike-specific TCR was mapped to the spike region that the TCR reacts to and placed in a CD4 or CD8 class. Log10-transformed breadth and depth values were compared by one-way ANOVA with Sidak's multiple comparisons tests. TCRdb re-hosts the immuneACCESS table, in-frame sequences only. Its copies lack some clones; in the studies checked, an unresolved V gene accounts for under half of them, and the cause for the rest is not known. V, J and clone size are those of that table, while D and trimming were read from the DNA. For this sample there are about 110,000 clones; 86% appear just once. The biggest ten clones account for roughly 3% of the sample.

The CDR3 contains 16 residues, cysteine and phenylalanine counted. This entry keeps only the CDR3 DNA: 48 bases, framed from base 1. V lost 3 bases and J lost 0 bases; the stretch between them is 12 bases long. CDR1 LNHDA and CDR2 SQIVND were looked up in the germline V gene (reference sequence). About this clone itself: No antigen is known for it. Qualities for individual bases were not recorded, and no much larger clone is one base off.

This clonotype was sampled from an adult in good health. The sequence is built from TRBV19 and TRBJ1-5; too little of a D gene remains to name it. The specimen was peripheral blood, collected on day 0 of AZD1222 vaccination. The CDR3 region reads CASSIEGDNSNQPQHF. Read as DNA, the sequence is TGTGCCAGTAGTATCGAAGGAGATAATAGCAATCAGCCCCAGCATTTT.